These 14 T cell receptor beta chains were sequenced from one sample in a study of blood T cell repertoires in COVID-19. Libraries were prepared by immunoSEQ multiplex PCR; TCRdb keeps only in-frame clonotypes and omits some of them. The sample carries approximately 290,000 clones, more than 85% recorded once. The specimen was peripheral blood. The receptors originated from a woman aged 30 to 39 with COVID-19, enrolled during active disease.

The CDR3 region has the DNA TGTGCCAGCAGAAGCGACTGGAACACTGAAGCTTTCTTT. Amino acid sequence: CASRSDWNTEAFF. This chain links TRBV2 with TRBJ1-1; D not resolved. CDR3 length equals 13 residues. CDR1 and CDR2 from the germline V gene are SNHLY and FYNNEI. Trimming took off 6 bases at V and 1 base at J, with 9 bases between the two ends.

The chain couples TRBV15 to TRBJ2-5, with TRBD2 identical over 11 bases. The V and J ends lost 4 bases and 2 bases, in that order; junction bases with no gene match: 12. The CDR3 has 18 amino acids. Germline lookup yields CDR1 LNHNV and CDR2 YYDKDF (reference sequence). CDR3 coding DNA: TGTGCCACCAGCACTACCGAGGGACTAGCGGCAATACAAGAGACCCAGTACTTC. It is translated as CATSTTEGLAAIQETQYF.

This rearrangement joins TRBV28 to TRBJ2-5, with 7 bases fitting TRBD1. J gave up 3 bases and V 5 bases, and 9 bases lay outside the gene matches. The CDR3 contains 15 residues. Germline V lookup: CDR1 MDHEN, CDR2 SYDVKM. Written as DNA, the CDR3 is TGTGCCAGCAGTCCCGAAGGGGGCTCGGAAGAGACCCAGTACTTC. It specifies CASSPEGGSEETQYF.

The chain couples TRBV27 to TRBJ1-6; no reliable D call. CDR3 size: 16 residues. Per the germline V gene, CDR1 is MNHEY and CDR2 is SMNVEV (reference sequence). The V end was cut by 3 bases, the J end by 8 bases, with 17 bases between. The CDR3 protein is CASSLLTSSGDSPLHF. DNA of the CDR3: TGTGCCAGCAGTTTGCTGACTAGTTCTGGGGATTCACCCCTCCACTTT.

The chain is built from TRBV11-2 and TRBJ2-7; 8 bases align to TRBD1. This CDR3 is built from 14 residues. V shed 5 bases and J 1 base; nucleotides not matched to a gene: 4. Germline V gene lookup returns CDR1 SGHAT and CDR2 FQNNGV. The CDR3 region has the DNA TGTGCCAGCAGCCATGGACAGGGTTCCTACGAGCAGTACTTC. Protein product: CASSHGQGSYEQYF.

The chain has TRBV7-9 and TRBJ1-2; the match to TRBD1 covers 10 bases. CDR1 and CDR2 (germline): SEHNR, FQNEAQ (reference sequence). V lost 5 bases, J lost 7 bases, and 4 bases stayed unmatched. This CDR3 is built from 13 residues. CDR3 in DNA: TGTGCCAGCAGCCACGGACAGGGGGTTGGCTACACCTTC. The encoded protein is CASSHGQGVGYTF.

This chain joins TRBV14 and TRBJ1-2; D remains unclear. Germline V gene data show CDR1 as SGHDN and CDR2 as FVKESK. The CDR3 loop spans 13 amino acids. The V gene lost 1 base and the J gene lost 5 bases, with 8 bases spanning the gap. The DNA for the CDR3 is TGTGCCAGCAGCCAAGTCCCGGGATATGGCTACACCTTC. Amino acid sequence: CASSQVPGYGYTF. Full variable domain (rest looked up from reference TRBV14 and TRBJ1-2): EAGVTQFPSHSVIEKGQTVTLRCDPISGHDNLYWYRRVMGKEIKFLLHFVKESKQDESGMPNNRFLAERTGGTYSTLKVQPAELEDSGVYFCASSQVPGYGYTFGSGTRLTVV.

This chain joins TRBV19 and TRBJ2-2; D possibly corresponds to TRBD2 (6 bases). CDR3 size: 15 residues. Germline-derived CDR1 and CDR2 are LNHDA and SQIVND (reference sequence). Trimming took 6 bases from V and 6 from J, leaving 17 bases between them. CDR3: CASRGGKGSAGELFF. Here the CDR3 DNA reads TGTGCCAGTAGGGGAGGAAAGGGGAGTGCCGGGGAGCTGTTTTTT.

The V call is TRBV25-1, the J call TRBJ1-4; weak D call: TRBD1 (5 bases). Trimming removed 3 bases from V and 7 bases from J, with 18 bases in between. CDR1 MGHDK and CDR2 SYGVNS come from the germline V gene. The CDR3 has 16 residues. In nucleotides, the CDR3 is TGTGCCAGCAGTGATTTCCAGGGCGCCGGGAGTGAAAAACTGTTTTTT. Translation gives CASSDFQGAGSEKLFF.

The gene calls are TRBV18 and TRBJ1-1, with unresolved D. Trimming stripped 2 bases from V and 3 bases from J, with 7 bases between. Germline CDR1 KGHSH, CDR2 LQKENI. The CDR3 totals 13 residues. The DNA for the CDR3 is TGTGCCAGCTCACCATTTCCGGACACTGAAGCTTTCTTT. Translation gives CASSPFPDTEAFF.

This sequence joins TRBV18 and TRBJ1-1; D gene uncertain. V was shortened by 6 bases and J by 1 base, with 6 bases between the two germline ends. Germline CDR1 is KGHSH and CDR2 is LQKENI. This CDR3 comprises 12 residues. The CDR3 sequence: CASSLSNTEAFF. For the CDR3, the DNA is TGTGCCAGCTCTCTCTCGAACACTGAAGCTTTCTTT.

Points on this clone: Other nucleotide sequences in the sample specify the same CDR3. The genes are TRBV18 and TRBJ1-1, with 9 bases lining up with TRBD1. This CDR3 contains 14 residues. With 2 bases clipped from V and 5 bases from J, the junction kept 3 bases outside the gene matches. From germline, CDR1 is KGHSH and CDR2 LQKENI. The CDR3 spells CASSPTGTGTEAFF. The CDR3 nucleotides read TGTGCCAGCTCACCAACCGGGACAGGGACTGAAGCTTTCTTT.

This chain connects TRBV19 to TRBJ2-1; 11 nucleotides match TRBD1. Germline lookup yields CDR1 LNHDA and CDR2 SQIVND (reference sequence). The V gene end was trimmed by 5 bases and the J gene end by 7 bases; junction bases not matched to a gene: 7. This CDR3 spans 15 amino acids. CDR3 nucleotide sequence: TGTGCCAGTAGTGCCGGGGGACAGGGGGGAAATGAGCAGTTCTTC. Protein: CASSAGGQGGNEQFF.

This chain joins TRBV5-1 and TRBJ2-7; 8 nucleotides align to TRBD1. This CDR3 is 16 amino acids long. With 4 bases clipped from V and 3 bases from J, the junction kept 12 bases outside the gene matches. Germline V CDR1 and CDR2: SGHRS, YFSETQ. As DNA, the CDR3 is TGCGCCAGCAGCGCAACCGGGACAGGATTTATCTACGAGCAGTACTTC. Amino acids: CASSATGTGFIYEQYF.